Below, 29 T cell receptor beta chains from the same sample are listed, as sequenced in a study of cytomegalovirus exposure and HLA in healthy donors. Libraries were prepared by immunoSEQ multiplex PCR; TCRdb keeps only in-frame clonotypes and omits some of them. Here the sample spans about 79,000 clones, approximately 93% being singletons. What was sequenced was PBMCs. The receptors were gathered from a woman under 40 in good health and CMV-seronegative.

The chain combines TRBV5-4 with TRBJ1-6; D uncertain. Germline CDR1 is SGHNT and CDR2 is YYREEE (reference sequence). With 0 bases removed from V and 11 bases from J, the gap between germline ends came to 6 bases. The CDR3 runs to 12 residues. This chain's CDR3 is CASSLGPTPLHF. CDR3 bases: TGTGCCAGCAGCTTGGGGCCAACACCCCTCCACTTT.

The rearrangement uses TRBV13 and TRBJ2-7; D ambiguous. Trimming removed 0 bases from V and 6 bases from J, with 6 bases in between. Germline V gives CDR1 PRHDT, CDR2 FYEKMQ (reference sequence). This CDR3 is built from 12 residues. The CDR3 DNA follows: TGTGCCAGCAGCTTAGGCCGGTCCGAGCAGTACTTC. Amino acid sequence: CASSLGRSEQYF.

This chain uses TRBV6-1 with TRBJ2-3; D is possibly TRBD2 (6 bases). Germline assignment: CDR1 MNHNS and CDR2 SASEGT. The CDR3 extends over 16 amino acids. Trimming took 3 bases from V and 0 from J, leaving 13 bases between them. The CDR3 sequence is CASSDYGGGSTDTQYF. In nucleotides, the CDR3 is TGTGCCAGCAGTGATTATGGGGGAGGTAGCACAGATACGCAGTATTTT.

This clone is a singleton in its sample. The V call is TRBV9, the J call TRBJ1-3; D is uncertain. The CDR3 has 16 residues. Germline V lookup: CDR1 SGDLS, CDR2 YYNGEE. Between the trimmed V and J ends, which lost 3 bases and 0 bases, there was a span of 13 bases. The CDR3 is CASSADSGFSGNTIYF. The CDR3 DNA follows: TGTGCCAGCAGCGCCGATTCTGGCTTCTCTGGAAACACCATATATTTT.

Points on this clone: Here the CDR3 omits its conserved ending phenylalanine or tryptophan, so a read error is the likely source. Because the CDR3's place on the DNA is in doubt, the DNA is left out and the CDR3 is given as listed by TCRdb. The rearrangement joins TRBV2 to TRBJ2-3; TRBD2, the D gene given by the table, was not confirmed from the DNA. Germline loops: CDR1 SNHLY, CDR2 FYNNEI. The CDR3 sequence runs 13 residues, both termini included. This CDR3 reads CASRRAGLEFLLL.

The genes are TRBV18 and TRBJ2-5, with TRBD1 matching 7 bases. CDR1 and CDR2 (germline): KGHSH, LQKENI. Germline trimming cut 4 bases from V and 4 bases from J; bases unmatched to any gene: 3. CDR3 length: 13 amino acids. This CDR3 reads CASSLRDRETQYF. The CDR3 coding sequence is TGTGCCAGCTCACTCCGGGACAGAGAGACCCAGTACTTC.

The V and J genes are TRBV6-5 and TRBJ1-2; perhaps TRBD1 as D (6 bases). The V end was cut by 5 bases, the J end by 3 bases, with 16 bases between. Per germline, CDR1 MNHEY and CDR2 SVGAGI. The CDR3 consists of 15 residues. CDR3 protein: CASSQRDTLDYGYTF. In DNA, the CDR3 is TGTGCCAGCAGTCAACGGGACACCCTTGACTATGGCTACACCTTC.

The V and J genes are TRBV19 and TRBJ1-5; D is undetermined. The length of the CDR3 is 13 residues. Trimming removed 6 bases from V and 3 bases from J, with 9 bases in between. Germline V lookup: CDR1 LNHDA, CDR2 SQIVND (reference sequence). The DNA of the CDR3 is TGTGCCAGTAGCCGGGAGCTCAATCAGCCCCAGCATTTT. Protein sequence: CASSRELNQPQHF.

The V gene is TRBV7-2, the J gene TRBJ1-2, with TRBD1 matching 9 bases. The CDR3 spans 15 residues. The J segment lost 7 bases and the V segment lost 0 bases, leaving 6 bases of the junction unmatched. The V gene's germline CDR1 is SGHTA and CDR2 FQGNSA. The CDR3 protein is CASSLATGGAGGYTF. CDR3 bases: TGTGCCAGCAGCTTAGCTACAGGGGGCGCGGGTGGCTACACCTTC. Supplemented by reference TRBV7-2 and TRBJ1-2, the full variable domain reads GAGVSQSPSNKVTEKGKDVELRCDPISGHTALYWYRQSLGQGLEFLIYFQGNSAPDKSGLPSDRFSAERTGGSVSTLTIQRTQQEDSAVYLCASSLATGGAGGYTFGSGTRLTVV.

This chain joins TRBV7-9 and TRBJ1-1; D call uncertain. The CDR3 has 15 residues. The germline V and J ends were trimmed by 2 bases and 0 bases, with 10 bases remaining between them. Germline CDR1 is SEHNR and CDR2 is FQNEAQ (reference sequence). This CDR3 reads CASSLFQAMNTEAFF. The DNA of the CDR3 is TGTGCCAGCAGCTTATTCCAAGCCATGAACACTGAAGCTTTCTTT.

This sequence joins TRBV10-3 and TRBJ1-6, with TRBD1 matching 10 bases. The CDR3 contains 15 residues. Trimming removed 0 bases from V and 7 bases from J; junction bases left unmatched: 0. Per the germline V gene, CDR1 is ENHRY and CDR2 is SYGVKD. CDR3 coding DNA: TGTGCCATCAGTGAGTCGGACAGGGGGAATTCACCCCTCCACTTT. Translation: CAISESDRGNSPLHF.

The V and J genes are TRBV4-1 and TRBJ2-1; TRBD1 matches at 7 bases. Trimming cost V 0 bases and J 14 bases; bases outside gene matches: 7. CDR1 MGHRA and CDR2 YSYEKL come from the germline V gene. This CDR3 spans 13 amino acids. The CDR3 DNA reads TGCGCCAGCAGCCAAGAGGAAAGGGGGCGAGAGTTCTTC. It yields the protein CASSQEERGREFF.

This chain uses TRBV11-3 with TRBJ2-3; possibly TRBD1 for D (6 bases). The CDR3 runs to 13 residues. The V end was cut by 5 bases, the J end by 5 bases, with 11 bases between. CDR1 and CDR2 from the germline V gene are SGHNT and YENEEA. The CDR3 DNA reads TGTGCCAGCAGCGCCCAAGGGGGAGATACGCAGTATTTT. It yields the protein CASSAQGGDTQYF.

The chain combines TRBV21-1 with TRBJ2-1; the DNA was not used to check the table's D call, TRBD1. TRBV21-1 is tagged as a pseudogene. This CDR3 has 16 amino acids. For the CDR3, the DNA is TGTGCCAGCAGCAAAAGGAAACCGGGACAGGGAAATGAGCAGTTCTTC. Its protein product is CASSKRKPGQGNEQFF.

This rearrangement joins TRBV7-3 to TRBJ1-3; D possibly corresponds to TRBD1 (5 bases). Germline assignment: CDR1 SGHTA and CDR2 FQGTGA. V lost 6 bases and J lost 0, with 12 bases in between. The CDR3 loop spans 15 amino acids. The CDR3 reads CASRGHTNSGNTIYF. In DNA, the CDR3 is TGTGCCAGCAGGGGGCATACCAACTCTGGAAACACCATATATTTT. Full variable domain (rest looked up from reference TRBV7-3 and TRBJ1-3): GAGVSQTPSNKVTEKGKYVELRCDPISGHTALYWYRQSLGQGPEFLIYFQGTGAADDSGLPNDRFFAVRPEGSVSTLKIQRTERGDSAVYLCASRGHTNSGNTIYFGEGSWLTVV.

This sequence joins TRBV7-9 and TRBJ1-6; TRBD1 matches 10 bases. J lost 6 bases, V lost 2 bases, and 1 base had no gene match. The germline gives CDR1 SEHNR, CDR2 FQNEAQ (reference sequence). The CDR3 runs to 15 residues. The CDR3 region is CASSLRDRGNSPLHF. The CDR3 DNA is TGTGCCAGCAGCTTACGGGACAGGGGTAATTCACCCCTCCACTTT.

V is TRBV10-3 and J is TRBJ2-3; 9 bases line up with TRBD2. CDR3 length: 21 amino acids. V was pared by 0 bases and J by 4 bases, with 20 bases of the junction left unmatched. Germline V CDR1 and CDR2: ENHRY, SYGVKD. CDR3 nucleotides: TGTGCCATCAGTGAGTCAAGTTGGAAGGTAGCGGGAGTTTTCTCCGCAGATACGCAGTATTTT. It yields the protein CAISESSWKVAGVFSADTQYF.

V usage is TRBV18 and J usage is TRBJ2-1; 10 nucleotides match TRBD2. Looked up from germline, CDR1 is KGHSH and CDR2 is LQKENI. The CDR3 length is 17 residues. V dropped 0 bases and J dropped 5; count of bases not matched to a gene: 7. The CDR3: CASSPPSSGGANNEQFF. DNA for the CDR3: TGTGCCAGCTCACCACCCTCTAGCGGGGGCGCAAACAATGAGCAGTTCTTC.

This sequence joins TRBV30 and TRBJ1-2; D possibly corresponds to TRBD1 (5 bases). CDR1 and CDR2 from the germline V gene are GTSNPN and SVGIG (reference sequence). The V and J ends lost 0 bases and 4 bases respectively, with 9 bases between them. This CDR3 is 13 amino acids long. Written as DNA, the CDR3 is TGTGCCTGGAGTGTGGGGGGTTCCTATGGCTACACCTTC. This sequence encodes CAWSVGGSYGYTF.

This clone has just one count. The rearrangement joins TRBV10-3 to TRBJ1-1; D might be TRBD1 (6 bases). V was pared by 0 bases and J by 4 bases, with 15 bases between. The length of the CDR3 is 16 residues. CDR1 and CDR2 from the germline V gene are ENHRY and SYGVKD. The CDR3 coding sequence is TGTGCCATCAGTGAGTCCACAGGGAAGCTGTCCACTGAAGCTTTCTTT. It yields the protein CAISESTGKLSTEAFF.

This chain joins TRBV19 and TRBJ1-1; 12 bases line up with TRBD1. Germline lookup yields CDR1 LNHDA and CDR2 SQIVND (reference sequence). With 4 bases clipped from V and 6 bases from J, the junction kept 9 bases outside the gene matches. This CDR3 spans 16 amino acids. The CDR3 here is CASSRGTGGFYAEAFF. CDR3 DNA sequence: TGTGCCAGTAGTAGAGGGACAGGGGGCTTTTACGCTGAAGCTTTCTTT. The full variable domain, rest sourced from reference TRBV19 and TRBJ1-1, is DGGITQSPKYLFRKEGQNVTLSCEQNLNHDAMYWYRQDPGQGLRLIYYSQIVNDFQKGDIAEGYSVSREKKESFPLTVTSAQKNPTAFYLCASSRGTGGFYAEAFFGQGTRLTVV.

V and J are TRBV29-1 and TRBJ2-5; perhaps TRBD2 as D (7 bases). There are 12 residues in the CDR3. Germline V gives CDR1 SQVTM, CDR2 ANQGSEA. V was clipped by 7 bases and J by 5 bases, with 14 bases between them. DNA of the CDR3: TGCAGCGCAGGGGTTAGCGGGGAGACCCAGTACTTC. This encodes CSAGVSGETQYF.

V gene TRBV30 combines with J gene TRBJ2-3, with TRBD2 as a possible D gene (6 bases). The CDR3 is 15 amino acids. Germline assignment: CDR1 GTSNPN and CDR2 SVGIG (reference sequence). The V gene lost 2 bases and the J gene lost 2 bases, with 14 bases spanning the gap. This CDR3 reads CAWSSTGTSTDTQYF. The CDR3 coding sequence is TGTGCCTGGAGTTCAACCGGGACTTCCACAGATACGCAGTATTTT.

The chain is built from TRBV5-1 and TRBJ2-3; D ambiguous. CDR3 length: 14 residues. Germline V gene lookup returns CDR1 SGHRS and CDR2 YFSETQ. The V and J ends lost 0 bases and 2 bases respectively, with 7 bases between them. The CDR3 sequence is CASSLEQTTDTQYF. The CDR3 DNA reads as TGCGCCAGCAGCTTGGAACAGACCACAGATACGCAGTATTTT.

CDR3 sequence: CASSLDRSYGYTF. The CDR3 coding sequence is TGTGCCAGCAGCTTGGACAGGTCCTATGGCTACACCTTC. This chain connects TRBV5-6 to TRBJ1-2, with D tentatively TRBD1 (5 bases). In germline, CDR1 is SGHDT, CDR2 YYEEEE. V was trimmed by 0 bases and J by 4 bases, leaving 7 bases between them. The CDR3 is 13 residues long.

This chain links TRBV11-2 with TRBJ1-2, with a tentative D call TRBD1 (5 bases). Looked up from germline, CDR1 is SGHAT and CDR2 is FQNNGV. This CDR3 spans 15 amino acids. V lost 5 bases to trimming and J lost 2 bases, with 15 bases between them. The CDR3 sequence is CASSPLKGLNYGYTF. The CDR3 DNA is TGTGCCAGCAGCCCCCTAAAGGGACTAAACTATGGCTACACCTTC.

The chain joins TRBV7-8 to TRBJ1-5; unclear D gene. The V and J ends lost 5 bases and 2 bases respectively, with 7 bases between them. CDR1 and CDR2 from the germline V gene are SGHVS and FQNEAQ. The length of the CDR3 is 13 residues. This CDR3 is CASSPPGNQPQHF. The DNA for the CDR3 is TGTGCCAGCAGCCCCCCAGGCAATCAGCCCCAGCATTTT.

The genes are TRBV28 and TRBJ1-2, with 7 bases lining up with TRBD1. CDR3 size: 16 residues. CDR1 MDHEN and CDR2 SYDVKM come from the germline V gene. J was trimmed by 0 bases and V by 10 bases; bases with no gene match: 14. The CDR3 sequence is CATEGLQGQTNYGYTF. CDR3 DNA sequence: TGTGCCACCGAGGGGCTACAGGGGCAAACTAACTATGGCTACACCTTC.

The rearrangement links TRBV18 to TRBJ1-4; D call uncertain. V gave up 0 bases and J gave up 11 bases, with 25 bases separating them. Germline V lookup: CDR1 KGHSH, CDR2 LQKENI. The CDR3 sequence is 18 residues long. The CDR3 spells CASSPPGSPGFSPGKLFF. The CDR3 DNA follows: TGTGCCAGCTCACCACCAGGGAGCCCGGGATTTTCCCCTGGGAAACTGTTTTTT.